This T cell receptor (beta chain) is from a study of shared clonotypes between healthy human individuals. Across the study: Donors had three CD4 naive, three CD4 memory, two CD8 naive and one CD8 memory plate apiece.

Study results and caveats: Against clonotypes common to all four donors, non-shared ones had lower generation probabilities.

Clones were read by immunoSEQ multiplex PCR, and TCRdb kept only the in-frame ones, dropping some. Of 650,000 to 800,000 clones detected, about 90% appear once; the ten largest clones hold nearly 25%. The germline V gene encodes CDR1 SQVTM and CDR2 ANQGSEA. CDR3 length: 16 residues. V gave up 0 bases and J gave up 0 bases, with 9 bases separating them. CD45RO-negative CD8 cells positively selected for CCR7 made up the naive population, which excluded terminally differentiated effector memory CD45RA+ cells. All donors were healthy HIV-negative adults lacking recent acute infections or vaccinations. Notes on this clone: Its antigen is undetermined.

This sequence was found in a man aged 25-45 years in good health. The gene calls are TRBV29-1 and TRBJ2-6, with D unclear. Material: naive CD8+ T cells sorted from blood. This chain's CDR3 is CSVEDRGASGANVLTF. The CDR3 region has the DNA TGCAGCGTTGAAGACAGAGGAGCCTCTGGGGCCAACGTCCTGACTTTC.